This T cell receptor (beta chain) stems from a study of prognosis after radiotherapy for stage I lung cancer. CDR3 of TCR beta was amplified from genomic DNA via a two-round multiplex PCR. Primers specific to each TRBV and TRBJ gene were used in first-round PCR. Each CDR3 protein is one row after TCRdb ran MiXCR on the multiplex PCR reads. The table has under 15,000 distinct CDR3 sequences, nearly 55% seen once. Germline CDR1 and CDR2: SNHLY and FYNNEI. The CDR3 has 15 residues. The patients, who had no history of other malignancies and had received no prior chemotherapy or radiotherapy, were all found to be node-negative on CT and PET/CT. This clonotype was found once. A read error is possible here, since a much larger clone lies one base away.

The gene calls are TRBV2 and TRBJ1-5, with D perhaps TRBD1 (5 bases). The receptor's source is a donor of 50 years or more with non-small cell lung cancer. The sequencing here drew on PBMCs, taken before or after stereotactic body radiation therapy (not recorded which). CDR3 sequence reads: CASTRTRLGNQSQHF. DNA of the CDR3: TGTGCCAGCACCAGGACACGGTTGGGCAATCAGTCCCAGCATTTT.